The clone carrying this TCR beta chain was counted only a few times. As yet, its antigen is unknown. CDR1 and CDR2 from the germline V gene are DFQATT and SNEGSKA (reference sequence). The CDR3 covers 12 residues. V dropped 8 bases and J dropped 5 bases, with 13 bases sitting between them. These data belong to a study of blood T cells in healthy people across ages. On the study more broadly: Capture by template switching was about one barcoded beta molecule per two T cells. Notes on the study in general: Age advanced and TCR beta diversity per million T cells fell, roughly linearly. Greater diversity and more naive CD4+ cells were seen in long-lived donors than in aged donors.

PCR was performed a second time for about 7 to 11 cycles using a sample-barcoded 5' primer and a J-beta primer mix. TCRdb passed the 5' RACE reads through MiXCR, listing each CDR3 protein once. The repertoire holds over a million distinct CDR3 sequences, roughly 40% seen once, with roughly 8.2% in the top ten. The sample comprised blood. This clonotype was obtained from a woman aged 18-30 years in good health. This sequence joins TRBV20-1 and TRBJ2-1; tentatively, D is TRBD1 (6 bases). CDR3 loop: CSPWTEHNEQFF. DNA of the CDR3: TGCAGTCCTTGGACAGAACACAATGAGCAGTTCTTC.